Reported below is one T cell receptor (beta chain). A few counts support this clone. Its binding antigen is unknown. Base qualities are not recorded, but no much larger clone differs from it by a single base. TCRbeta CDR3 regions were amplified from genomic DNA using the immunoSEQ Assay, a bias-controlled multiplex PCR. Per the authors' processing: Within the assay, amplification of reference gene primers was used to estimate how many nucleated cells each sample contained. To quantify the absolute abundance of each unique TCRbeta CDR3 rearrangement, sequence reads were collapsed and filtered. For each sample, productive Simpson clonality was calculated as the square root of Simpson's diversity index across productive rearrangements. Not all clones reach the TCRdb copy of this immuneACCESS table, which keeps in-frame sequences only. Checked studies attribute under half of the gap to unresolved V genes and leave the rest unexplained. From that table come the V and J calls and clone size; the DNA was used to work out D and trimming. The sample contains more than 95,000 clones, about 80% of them found a single time. 3.5% to 4% of the sample rests with the top ten.

These data originate in a study of blood T cell repertoires in COVID-19 (dated by TCRdb to the early 2020s). A note on the overall study: Samples from collaborators originated in the United States, Italy and Spain and spanned both the acute and convalescent phases of COVID-19. Deeply sampled blood TCRbeta repertoires from subjects exposed to, actively infected with, or recovered from COVID-19 were included in the dataset. Samples were obtained from the ongoing ImmuneRACE study (first 160 participants) and from over 1,000 subjects provided by 6 global collaborators. The repertoires were released in a freely available public database meant as a resource for research on the immune response to SARS-CoV-2. The material from the prospective study consisted of cDNA or gDNA derived from T cells, B-cell-depleted T cells, or PBMCs. The sample metadata nearly always contained a de-identified subject ID, COVID-19 status, age in years and sex. Where available, HLA class I and class II types were taken from metadata supplied by the sample provider and were not determined by assay-based typing.

The collaborating institutions used their own protocols to collect whole blood in K2EDTA tubes. For TCRbeta analysis, collaborator samples were shipped as frozen whole blood, as isolated PBMCs, or as DNA extracted from either sample type. As encoded in the germline V gene, CDR1 is MDHEN while CDR2 is SYDVKM. For this chain, trimming is 5 bases at the V end and 8 bases at the J end, and the number of junction bases without a gene match is 4. From cysteine to phenylalanine, the CDR3 is 12 amino acids long. The DNA shown is the 36-base CDR3, in frame from base 1. What the work shows at the level of the full study, not this receptor alone: The quantity of clinical and demographic metadata differed by source and by participant and was supplied without curation.

This TCR derives from a woman between 45 and 60 years old with acute or convalescent COVID-19. The sample consisted of peripheral blood. Here the chain combines TRBV28 and TRBJ1-2; TRBD1 lines up with 8 middle nucleotides. At the DNA level, the sequence is TGTGCCAGCAGTACAGGGGGACAGGGCTACACCTTC. Protein translation: CASSTGGQGYTF.